This is a list of T cell receptor beta chains from one sample in a study of T cell responses to AZD1222 COVID-19 vaccine. Method: immunoSEQ multiplex PCR; TCRdb's copy keeps in-frame clones and lacks some. The sample lists 120,000 or so clones; more than 70% were seen once. The source was peripheral blood, collected 28 days after the second AZD1222 dose. These receptors were obtained from an adult who received the AZD1222 COVID-19 vaccine. The CDR3 runs from the conserved cysteine through the conserved F or W. Fields, in order: clone size, J gene, D gene, V gene, CDR3 protein, CDR3 DNA. The D gene is left open where the match is weak. Some rows have no size entry. The others give once, few or many, or a class for an expanded clone.

-,TRBJ1-5,-,TRBV9,CASSRDRAVNQPQHF,TGTGCCAGCAGTCGGGACCGGGCGGTCAATCAGCCCCAGCATTTT
-,TRBJ1-1,-,TRBV29-1,CSVAPGQWTEAFF,TGCAGCGTGGCCCCAGGGCAATGGACTGAAGCTTTCTTT
few,TRBJ2-3,TRBD2,TRBV6-4,CASSELADTDTQYF,TGTGCCAGCAGTGAACTAGCGGACACAGATACGCAGTATTTT
-,TRBJ2-5,-,TRBV30,CAWSVRGTQYF,TGTGCCTGGAGTGTTCGAGGGACCCAGTACTTC
-,TRBJ1-2,-,TRBV30,CAWRKTGSNYGYTF,TGTGCCTGGAGAAAGACAGGATCAAACTATGGCTACACCTTC
-,TRBJ2-3,-,TRBV21-1,CATGDNTDTQYF,TGTGCCACCGGAGACAACACAGATACGCAGTATTTT
once,TRBJ2-1,-,TRBV4-2,CASSQGDAYNEQFF,TGTGCCAGCAGCCAAGGGGACGCCTACAATGAGCAGTTCTTC
once,TRBJ1-1,-,TRBV18,CASSPGMNTEAFF,TGTGCCAGCTCACCAGGGATGAACACTGAAGCTTTCTTT
-,TRBJ2-1,TRBD1,TRBV29-1,CSVAGGTGRYNEQFF,TGCAGCGTTGCGGGCGGGACAGGCCGATACAATGAGCAGTTCTTC
-,TRBJ2-7,-,TRBV6-5,CASSSGLTGSYEQYF,TGTGCCAGCAGTTCGGGACTGACAGGTTCCTACGAGCAGTACTTC
-,TRBJ2-1,TRBD2,TRBV28,CATKLLAEHNEQFF,TGTGCCACCAAGCTACTAGCGGAACACAATGAGCAGTTCTTC
-,TRBJ2-5,TRBD1,TRBV7-3,CASSLRGQGAQRETQYF,TGTGCCAGCAGCTTAAGGGGACAGGGGGCGCAGCGAGAGACCCAGTACTTC